One and the same sample provided the 28 T cell receptor beta chains below, sequenced in a study of T cell responses to AZD1222 COVID-19 vaccine. Produced via immunoSEQ multiplex PCR; TCRdb's table is partial and in-frame only. The sample holds 100,000 or so clones, about 83% seen once. The sample consisted of peripheral blood, taken on day 0 of AZD1222 vaccination. Receptors were obtained from an adult in good health.

This clone was seen once. Here the CDR3 reads CASSQRGGADEQYF. The CDR3 nucleotides read TGTGCCAGTAGTCAGAGAGGAGGGGCCGACGAGCAGTACTTC. The J gene is TRBJ2-7, the V gene TRBV19; D possibly corresponds to TRBD2 (6 bases). There are 14 residues in the CDR3. Germline CDR1 LNHDA, CDR2 SQIVND (reference sequence). With 5 bases removed from V and 5 bases from J, the gap between germline ends came to 16 bases.

This clone has just one count. The rearrangement links TRBV7-9 to TRBJ1-1; no reliable D call. The CDR3 spans 14 residues. V lost 5 bases and J lost 4, with 14 bases in between. Germline V gives CDR1 SEHNR, CDR2 FQNEAQ (reference sequence). The CDR3, as DNA: TGTGCCAGCAGCCCGGGGAAGGAGGGCACTGAAGCTTTCTTT. Translating it yields CASSPGKEGTEAFF.

The chain recombines TRBV19 with TRBJ1-2, with 10 bases aligning to TRBD1. CDR1 and CDR2 from the germline V gene are LNHDA and SQIVND (reference sequence). The CDR3 extends over 16 amino acids. Losses at the gene ends were 4 bases for V and 3 bases for J; bases not matched to a gene: 8. The CDR3 DNA reads TGTGCCAGTAGTACACCAGACAGGGGGCGCGACTATGGCTACACCTTC. Translated: CASSTPDRGRDYGYTF.

This clone came up once. This chain joins TRBV5-1 and TRBJ2-5; 7 nucleotides match TRBD1. CDR1 is SGHRS and CDR2 is YFSETQ in the germline V gene. Trimming took 3 bases from V and 4 from J; bases not matched to a gene: 3. The length of the CDR3 is 13 residues. CDR3 sequence (DNA): TGCGCCAGCAGCTGGGGACAGTCAGAGACCCAGTACTTC. Its protein is CASSWGQSETQYF.

This chain joins TRBV6-5 and TRBJ1-2, with a weak D call TRBD1 (5 bases). The CDR3 sequence is 14 residues long. Germline CDR1 reads MNHEY; CDR2 reads SVGAGI. V was cut by 5 bases and J by 4 bases, with 14 bases left in between. As DNA, the CDR3 is TGTGCCAGCAGTCTGCGGACAAGATCCTATGGCTACACCTTC. Translated, it gives CASSLRTRSYGYTF.

The J gene is TRBJ1-4, the V gene TRBV15; D gene ambiguous. The V gene's germline CDR1 is LNHNV and CDR2 YYDKDF (reference sequence). V lost 0 bases, J lost 13 bases, and 12 bases lay in between. This CDR3 is 13 amino acids long. CDR3 sequence reads: CATSRDSPRGLFF. CDR3 DNA: TGTGCCACCAGCAGAGATAGCCCGAGAGGACTGTTTTTT.

V is TRBV2 and J is TRBJ2-5; D is unresolved. This CDR3 region has 11 residues. The germline CDR1 and CDR2 sequences are SNHLY and FYNNEI. V was shortened by 8 bases and J by 1 base, with 5 bases between the two germline ends. The CDR3 reads CASWAQETQYF. Here the CDR3 DNA reads TGTGCCAGCTGGGCCCAAGAGACCCAGTACTTC.

In this sample, this clone turned up once. The chain couples TRBV5-4 to TRBJ1-1; D not certain. The V gene's germline CDR1 is SGHNT and CDR2 YYREEE (reference sequence). Between the trimmed V and J ends, which lost 4 bases and 3 bases, there was a span of 7 bases. The CDR3 consists of 12 residues. CDR3 coding DNA: TGTGCCAGCAGCGGACGGGACACTGAAGCTTTCTTT. Its protein is CASSGRDTEAFF.

The rearrangement joins TRBV5-8 to TRBJ2-1; D uncertain. Germline loops: CDR1 SGHTS, CDR2 YDEGEE. The CDR3 spans 10 residues. Trimming pared 4 bases from V and 10 bases from J, leaving 6 bases between. The CDR3 DNA follows: TGTGCCAGCAGCCCGCGAGAGCAGTTCTTC. Its translation: CASSPREQFF. Together with reference TRBV5-8 and TRBJ2-1, the CDR3 gives the full variable domain: EAGVTQSPTHLIKTRGQQATLRCSPISGHTSVYWYQQALGLGLQFLLWYDEGEERNRGNFPPRFSGRQFPNYSSELNVNALELEDSALYLCASSPREQFFGPGTRLTVL.

This chain joins TRBV29-1 and TRBJ1-2, with TRBD1 identical over 8 bases. V shed 4 bases, J shed 8 bases, and the junction held 6 bases outside the gene matches. Germline V gene lookup returns CDR1 SQVTM and CDR2 ANQGSEA. This CDR3 has 12 amino acids. CDR3 sequence (DNA): TGCAGCGTTGCATCAGGGGGCAGGGGCTACACCTTC. The encoded protein is CSVASGGRGYTF.

This chain joins TRBV19 and TRBJ1-2; D is uncertain. CDR3 length: 15 residues. The V end was cut by 6 bases, the J end by 4 bases, with 18 bases between. CDR1 is LNHDA, CDR2 SQIVND, per germline (reference sequence). CDR3 region: CASSPGGSRSYGYTF. DNA of the CDR3: TGTGCCAGTAGCCCGGGAGGAAGTCGGTCCTATGGCTACACCTTC.

The chain joins TRBV7-8 to TRBJ2-7; tentatively, D is TRBD2 (5 bases). The CDR3 spans 15 residues. Germline CDR1 reads SGHVS; CDR2 reads FQNEAQ. The V gene lost 5 bases and the J gene lost 2 bases, with 16 bases spanning the gap. DNA for the CDR3: TGTGCCAGCAGCCTGACGAGGGTAACACCCTACGAGCAGTACTTC. This encodes CASSLTRVTPYEQYF.

The CDR3 coding sequence is TGCGCCAGCAGCCAAGAATTGGACAGGGGAACAGATACGCAGTATTTT. Protein: CASSQELDRGTDTQYF. The V gene is TRBV4-3, the J gene TRBJ2-3, with TRBD1 identical over 9 bases. V trimming: 0 bases; J trimming: 3 bases; junction bases outside the gene matches: 4. Germline-derived CDR1 and CDR2 are LGHNA and YSLEER. This CDR3 is 16 amino acids long.

The chain uses TRBV7-6 and TRBJ1-2, with D possibly TRBD1 on 6 matching bases. Trimming cost V 3 bases and J 7 bases, with 24 bases left between them. This CDR3 is built from 17 residues. The germline CDR1 and CDR2 sequences are SGHVS and FNYEAQ. This CDR3 reads CASSFGRGNNLSGGYTF. The CDR3 bases are TGTGCCAGCAGCTTTGGCAGGGGAAATAATTTATCGGGTGGCTACACCTTC.

The V gene is TRBV11-3, the J gene TRBJ2-1, with 7 nucleotides matching TRBD2. The CDR3 has 14 residues. Germline CDR1 and CDR2: SGHNT and YENEEA. V lost 0 bases to trimming and J lost 12 bases; unmatched junction nucleotides: 8. CDR3 protein: CASSLESLADMQFF. CDR3 nucleotide sequence: TGTGCCAGCAGCTTAGAGAGTCTAGCGGACATGCAGTTCTTC.

This chain's CDR3 is CASSPLLNTEAFF. For the CDR3, the DNA is TGTGCCAGCTCACCTTTATTGAACACTGAAGCTTTCTTT. This rearrangement joins TRBV18 to TRBJ1-1; D is unresolved. V was shortened by 3 bases and J by 0 bases, with 5 bases between the two germline ends. The CDR3 loop spans 13 amino acids. The V gene's germline CDR1 is KGHSH and CDR2 LQKENI.

This clone is a singleton in its sample. This chain links TRBV6-5 with TRBJ2-7, with 8 bases lining up with TRBD2. Germline assignment: CDR1 MNHEY and CDR2 SVGAGI. The CDR3 loop spans 15 amino acids. Trimming cost V 5 bases and J 1 base; bases outside gene matches: 7. The CDR3 loop is CASSPGGAGSYEQYF. The CDR3 region has the DNA TGTGCCAGCAGTCCGGGGGGGGCTGGATCCTACGAGCAGTACTTC.

Only a few counts were recorded for this clone. The gene calls are TRBV11-1 and TRBJ1-6; maybe TRBD1 (5 bases). The CDR3 extends over 14 amino acids. Trimming cost V 5 bases and J 9 bases, with 14 bases left between them. Germline V CDR1 and CDR2: SGHAT, FQDESV (reference sequence). The CDR3 nucleotides are TGTGCCAGCAGCCTAATGTCGACAGTTTCACCCCTCCACTTT. Its translation: CASSLMSTVSPLHF.

This chain joins TRBV3-1 (or the pseudogene TRBV3-2) and TRBJ2-2; tentatively, D is TRBD2 (5 bases). The V end was cut by 7 bases, the J end by 0 bases, with 12 bases between. The CDR3 loop spans 15 amino acids. Germline-derived CDR1 and CDR2 are LGHDT and YNNKEL (reference sequence). CDR3 sequence: CASNLAGPNTGELFF. CDR3 coding DNA: TGTGCCAGCAACCTCGCGGGCCCGAACACCGGGGAGCTGTTTTTT.

The rearrangement links TRBV5-4 to TRBJ1-1; D is undetermined. Germline V gene lookup returns CDR1 SGHNT and CDR2 YYREEE (reference sequence). The CDR3 sequence is 13 residues long. Between the trimmed V and J ends, which lost 3 bases and 1 base, there was a span of 7 bases. As DNA, the CDR3 is TGTGCCAGCAGCTCAGACACGAACACTGAAGCTTTCTTT. Protein: CASSSDTNTEAFF.

V and J are TRBV5-5 and TRBJ1-5; D is uncertain. Germline V gives CDR1 SGHKS, CDR2 YYEKEE (reference sequence). The CDR3 is made up of 16 amino acids. Trimming pared 4 bases from V and 1 base from J, leaving 15 bases between. The CDR3 here is CASSPGPWQSNQPQHF. CDR3 nucleotides: TGTGCCAGCAGCCCGGGTCCGTGGCAAAGCAATCAGCCCCAGCATTTT.

V is TRBV5-1 and J is TRBJ2-7; D gene unclear. The V and J ends lost 0 bases and 0 bases respectively, with 10 bases between them. The germline V gene has CDR1 SGHRS and CDR2 YFSETQ. The CDR3 is made up of 15 amino acids. The CDR3 spells CASSLVGGSSYEQYF. In nucleotides, the CDR3 is TGCGCCAGCAGCTTGGTCGGCGGCAGCTCCTACGAGCAGTACTTC.

This clone was counted once. The genes are TRBV3-1 (or the pseudogene TRBV3-2) and TRBJ2-7; the match to TRBD1 covers 9 bases. The germline V gene encodes CDR1 LGHDT and CDR2 YNNKEL (reference sequence). There are 15 residues in the CDR3. The V segment lost 1 base and the J segment 5 bases; nucleotides outside the gene matches: 6. The CDR3 nucleotides are TGTGCCAGCAGCCAAGCCGGACAGGGGTTCCACGAGCAGTACTTC. Protein product: CASSQAGQGFHEQYF.

This rearrangement joins TRBV19 to TRBJ2-2; D tentatively reads TRBD1 or TRBD2 (5 bases each). The ends were cut back, 5 bases at V and 1 base at J, with 8 bases in the middle. CDR1 and CDR2 (germline): LNHDA, SQIVND (reference sequence). This CDR3 is built from 14 residues. CDR3 sequence (DNA): TGTGCCAGTAGTTGGGGGAGGAACACCGGGGAGCTGTTTTTT. Translation gives CASSWGRNTGELFF.

The V gene is TRBV19, the J gene TRBJ2-7, with a possible D match to TRBD2 (6 bases). The germline CDR1 and CDR2 sequences are LNHDA and SQIVND (reference sequence). This CDR3 is 16 amino acids long. The ends were cut back, 1 base at V and 1 base at J, with 14 bases in the middle. The CDR3 sequence is CASSIVVTRGSYEQYF. The CDR3 DNA reads as TGTGCCAGTAGTATAGTGGTAACCCGGGGGTCCTACGAGCAGTACTTC.

The V call is TRBV4-1, the J call TRBJ2-7; D is possibly TRBD2 (5 bases). This CDR3 contains 13 residues. The V and J ends lost 2 bases and 5 bases respectively, with 10 bases between them. The germline CDR1 and CDR2 sequences are MGHRA and YSYEKL. CDR3 coding DNA: TGCGCCAGCAGCCAACAGCGGCAGGACGAGCAGTACTTC. Translation gives CASSQQRQDEQYF.

The V and J genes are TRBV11-3 and TRBJ2-7; no definite D call. Trimming left V 4 bases short and J 6 bases short, with 13 bases between. The CDR3 consists of 13 residues. CDR1 is SGHNT and CDR2 is YENEEA in the germline V gene. CDR3: CASSSWSTLEQYF. CDR3 DNA sequence: TGTGCCAGCAGCTCCTGGAGTACTCTCGAGCAGTACTTC.

The CDR3 bases are TGTGCCAGCAGCAGAGGACAGGGGGGTACCGGGGAGCTGTTTTTT. This gives the protein CASSRGQGGTGELFF. V usage is TRBV7-6 and J usage is TRBJ2-2; 10 nucleotides agree with TRBD1. The germline V gene encodes CDR1 SGHVS and CDR2 FNYEAQ. V dropped 5 bases and J dropped 5; count of bases not matched to a gene: 5. The CDR3 spans 15 residues.